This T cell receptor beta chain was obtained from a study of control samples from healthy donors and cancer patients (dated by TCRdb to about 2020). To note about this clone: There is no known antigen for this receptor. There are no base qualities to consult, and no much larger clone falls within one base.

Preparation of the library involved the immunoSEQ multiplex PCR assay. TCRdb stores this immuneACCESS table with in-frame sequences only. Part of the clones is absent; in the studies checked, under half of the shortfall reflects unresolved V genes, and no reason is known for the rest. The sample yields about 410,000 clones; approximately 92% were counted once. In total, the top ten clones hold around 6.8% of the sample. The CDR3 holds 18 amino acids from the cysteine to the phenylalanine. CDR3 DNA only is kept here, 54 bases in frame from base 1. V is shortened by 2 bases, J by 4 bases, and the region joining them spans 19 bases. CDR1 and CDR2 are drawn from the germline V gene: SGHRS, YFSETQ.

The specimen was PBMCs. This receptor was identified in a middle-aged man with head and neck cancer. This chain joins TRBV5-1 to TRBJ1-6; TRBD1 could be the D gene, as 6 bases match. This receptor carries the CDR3 CASSLQYGGARYNSPLHF. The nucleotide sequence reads TGCGCCAGCAGCTTACAATATGGGGGGGCCCGGTATAATTCACCCCTCCACTTT.